This T cell receptor (beta chain) originates from a study of early T cells in non-severe SARS-CoV-2 infection. Study summary: Chains stayed unpaired after sequencing of bulk RNA from unsorted whole blood.

The CDR3 sequence is 14 residues long. Germline-derived CDR1 and CDR2 are SGHRS and YFSETQ. The V gene end was trimmed by 3 bases and the J gene end by 5 bases; junction bases not matched to a gene: 5. Unique molecular identifiers were affixed to single, distinct cDNA molecules. TCRdb processed the 5' RACE reads anew with MiXCR; each CDR3 protein has one entry. The sample lists 60,000 to 75,000 distinct CDR3 sequences; roughly 4.5% were seen once. Study conclusions and caveats: Matching results from VDJdb favored anti-spike CD8 responses, leaving private and CD4 specificities undetected.

In its sample, this clonotype was seen many times. What it binds is unknown. The V and J genes are TRBV5-1 and TRBJ1-1, with 9 bases that match TRBD1. Sequences were derived from whole blood, sampled at baseline. This clonotype was sampled from an adult who was a healthcare worker with PCR-confirmed SARS-CoV-2 infection or an uninfected control (not recorded which). The donor label of this sample is uncertain. The CDR3 loop reads CASSWGQGGTEAFF. The CDR3 DNA is TGCGCCAGCAGCTGGGGACAGGGTGGGACTGAAGCTTTCTTT.